The clone carrying this T cell receptor (beta chain) was seen just once. These data belong to a study of blood T cell repertoires in COVID-19. The authors' processing: Reference gene primer amplification gave nucleated cell count estimates. Assay used: immunoSEQ multiplex PCR; TCRdb lists only in-frame clones, some missing. Clone size and the V and J calls come from that table; the DNA yielded D and trimming. The sample includes around 130,000 clones, 75% to 90% seen only once; the top ten take approximately 27%. Sequenced: peripheral blood. The TCR comes from a man in his 70s with active or convalescent COVID-19.

CDR3 nucleotide sequence: TGTGCCAGCAGTGAAGGAGTGGGGCAGGGGATCGGCGAGCAGTACTTC. Encoded protein: CASSEGVGQGIGEQYF. This chain links TRBV2 with TRBJ2-7, with D tentatively TRBD1 (6 bases). This CDR3 region has 16 residues. Germline CDR1 reads SNHLY; CDR2 reads FYNNEI. V gave up 1 base and J gave up 6 bases, with 19 bases separating them.